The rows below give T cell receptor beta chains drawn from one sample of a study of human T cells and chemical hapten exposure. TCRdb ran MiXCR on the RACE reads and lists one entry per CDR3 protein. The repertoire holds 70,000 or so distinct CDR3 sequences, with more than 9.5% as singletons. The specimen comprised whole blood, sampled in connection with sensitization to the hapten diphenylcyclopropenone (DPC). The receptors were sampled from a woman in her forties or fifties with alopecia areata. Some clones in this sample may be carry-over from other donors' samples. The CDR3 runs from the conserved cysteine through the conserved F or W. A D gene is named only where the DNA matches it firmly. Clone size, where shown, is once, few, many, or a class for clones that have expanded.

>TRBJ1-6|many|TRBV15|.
CATSRDFVNSPLHF
TGTGCCACCAGCAGAGATTTTGTCAACTCACCCCTCCACTTT
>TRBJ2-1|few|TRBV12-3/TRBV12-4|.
CASSPQHSGTSYNEQFF
TGTGCCAGCAGTCCCCAACACTCCGGAACATCCTACAATGAGCAGTTCTTC
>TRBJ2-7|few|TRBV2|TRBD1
CASRIDRGPYEQYF
TGTGCCAGCAGGATCGACAGGGGACCCTACGAGCAGTACTTC
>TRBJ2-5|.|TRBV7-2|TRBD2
CASSLAIGTSGGTQYF
TGTGCCAGCAGCTTAGCGATCGGGACTAGCGGGGGGACCCAGTACTTC
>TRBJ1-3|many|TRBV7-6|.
CASSSPAGTDVSSGNTIYF
TGTGCCAGCAGCTCTCCCGCCGGTACGGACGTCAGCTCTGGAAACACCATATATTTT
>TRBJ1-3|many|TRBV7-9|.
CASSSRGTSSGNTIYF
TGTGCCAGCAGCTCTAGGGGGACAAGCTCTGGAAACACCATATATTTT
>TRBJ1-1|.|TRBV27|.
CASSYRQGPEAFF
TGTGCCAGCAGTTATCGCCAGGGACCTGAAGCTTTCTTT
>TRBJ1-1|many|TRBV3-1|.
CASSQRIGTEAFF
TGTGCCAGCAGCCAACGAATAGGGACTGAAGCTTTCTTT
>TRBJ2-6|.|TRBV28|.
CASSFRGVTGANVLTF
TGTGCCAGCAGTTTTAGGGGTGTTACGGGGGCCAACGTCCTGACTTTC
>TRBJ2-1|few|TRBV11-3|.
CASSSRRGEQFF
TGTGCCAGCAGCTCTAGAAGGGGTGAGCAGTTCTTC
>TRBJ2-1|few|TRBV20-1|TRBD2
CSARDRLAGGFYEQFF
TGCAGTGCTAGGGATCGACTAGCGGGAGGTTTCTATGAGCAGTTCTTC
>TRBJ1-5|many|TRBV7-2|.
CASSWDGDQPQHF
TGTGCCAGCAGCTGGGACGGTGATCAGCCCCAGCATTTT
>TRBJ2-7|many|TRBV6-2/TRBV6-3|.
CASSYFFGHQSYEQYF
TGTGCCAGCAGTTACTTCTTCGGACACCAATCCTACGAGCAGTACTTC
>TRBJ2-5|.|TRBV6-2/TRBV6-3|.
CASIKGGLQETQYF
TGTGCCAGCATTAAAGGGGGTCTACAAGAGACCCAGTACTTC
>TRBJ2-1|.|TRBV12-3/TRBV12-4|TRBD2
CASSLGRREGGTEQFF
TGTGCCAGCAGTTTAGGTCGGCGGGAGGGCGGAACGGAGCAGTTCTTC
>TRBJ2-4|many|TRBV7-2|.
CASSPDSLAKNIQYF
TGTGCCAGCAGCCCCGACAGCTTAGCCAAAAACATTCAGTACTTC
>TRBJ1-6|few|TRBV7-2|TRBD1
CASSPGQINSPLHF
TGTGCCAGCAGCCCGGGACAGATTAATTCACCCCTCCACTTT
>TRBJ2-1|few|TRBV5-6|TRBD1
CASSSSPPETGRSYNEQFF
TGTGCCAGCAGCTCAAGTCCCCCGGAGACAGGGCGGTCCTACAATGAGCAGTTCTTC
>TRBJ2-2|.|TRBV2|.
CASSEARANTGELFF
TGTGCCAGCAGTGAAGCCAGGGCTAACACCGGGGAGCTGTTTTTT
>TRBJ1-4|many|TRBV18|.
CASSPNASRQQKLFF
TGTGCCAGCTCACCAAACGCCTCAAGGCAACAAAAACTGTTTTTT
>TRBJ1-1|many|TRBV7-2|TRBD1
CASLRQGASTEAFF
TGTGCCAGCCTGCGACAGGGGGCGTCCACTGAAGCTTTCTTT
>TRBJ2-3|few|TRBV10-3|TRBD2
CAISEFGSGRATDTQYF
TGTGCCATCAGTGAGTTCGGTAGCGGGAGGGCCACAGATACGCAGTATTTT
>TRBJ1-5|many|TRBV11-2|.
CASSFSGSSGEPQHF
TGTGCCAGCAGCTTTTCCGGGTCCTCCGGGGAGCCCCAGCATTTT
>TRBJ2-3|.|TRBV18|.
CASSPRSSTDTQYF
TGTGCCAGCTCACCACGCTCTAGCACAGATACGCAGTATTTT
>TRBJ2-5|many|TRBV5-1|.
CASSLAPGAKETQYF
TGCGCCAGCAGCTTGGCCCCAGGGGCCAAAGAGACCCAGTACTTC
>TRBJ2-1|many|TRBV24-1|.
CATSESVDLEQFF
TGTGCCACCAGTGAGTCTGTGGATCTTGAGCAGTTCTTC
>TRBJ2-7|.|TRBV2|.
CASGVSSYEQHF
TGTGCCAGCGGAGTAAGCTCCTACGAGCAGCACTTC
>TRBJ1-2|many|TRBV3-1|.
CASSQVSGGGYTF
TGTGCCAGCAGCCAAGTTTCCGGAGGTGGCTACACCTTC
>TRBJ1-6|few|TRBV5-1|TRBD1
CASSAGTGDSPLHF
TGCGCCAGCAGCGCCGGGACAGGCGATTCACCCCTCCACTTT
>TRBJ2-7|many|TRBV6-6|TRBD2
CASSYSGLAAQGEYF
TGTGCCAGCAGTTACTCGGGACTAGCGGCCCAGGGGGAGTACTTC
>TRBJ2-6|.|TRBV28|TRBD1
CASSDGTGGPGANVLTF
TGTGCCAGCAGTGACGGGACAGGGGGACCTGGGGCCAACGTCCTGACTTTC
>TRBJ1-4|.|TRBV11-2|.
CASSSLSGRQPEKLFF
TGTGCCAGCAGCTCCTTATCGGGCAGACAACCCGAAAAACTGTTTTTT
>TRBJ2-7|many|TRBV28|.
CASSSGFRTYF
TGTGCCAGCAGTTCCGGGTTCCGGACATACTTC
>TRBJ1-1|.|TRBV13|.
CASSLGESTEAFF
TGTGCCAGCAGCTTAGGAGAGTCAACTGAAGCTTTCTTT
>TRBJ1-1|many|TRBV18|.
CASSPRDGIRTEAFF
TGTGCCAGCTCACCCCGGGACGGGATTAGGACTGAAGCTTTCTTT
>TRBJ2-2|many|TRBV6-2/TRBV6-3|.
CASSYGENTGELFF
TGTGCCAGCAGTTATGGAGAGAACACCGGGGAGCTGTTTTTT
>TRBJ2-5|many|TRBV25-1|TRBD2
CASSFGLAGSQETQYF
TGTGCCAGCAGTTTTGGACTAGCGGGTTCGCAAGAGACCCAGTACTTC
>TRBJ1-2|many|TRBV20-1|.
CSARVGGRNYGYTF
TGCAGTGCTAGAGTTGGGGGGCGCAACTATGGCTACACCTTC
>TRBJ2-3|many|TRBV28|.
CASKVVADTQYF
TGTGCCAGCAAGGTAGTAGCGGATACGCAGTATTTT
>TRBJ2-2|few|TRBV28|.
CASGSRELFF
TGTGCCAGCGGCAGTAGGGAGCTGTTTTTT
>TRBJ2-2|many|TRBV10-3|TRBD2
CAISDIISGLAVTGELFF
TGTGCCATCAGTGATATCATCTCGGGACTAGCGGTGACCGGGGAGCTGTTTTTT
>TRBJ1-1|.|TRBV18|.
CASSPDTQVSAFF
TGTGCCAGCTCACCAGATACCCAAGTGTCGGCTTTCTTT
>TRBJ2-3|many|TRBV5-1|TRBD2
CASSSLTSGGADTQYF
TGCGCCAGCAGCTCGTTGACTAGCGGGGGCGCGGATACGCAGTATTTT
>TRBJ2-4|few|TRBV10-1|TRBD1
CASSESGTGQNIQYF
TGCGCCAGCAGTGAGTCCGGGACAGGGCAGAACATTCAGTACTTC
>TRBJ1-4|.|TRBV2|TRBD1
CASSGQGAANEKLFF
TGTGCCAGCAGTGGACAGGGGGCGGCTAATGAAAAACTGTTTTTT
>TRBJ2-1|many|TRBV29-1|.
CSVEDAGRTSYNEQFF
TGCAGCGTTGAAGATGCGGGGAGGACATCGTACAATGAGCAGTTCTTC
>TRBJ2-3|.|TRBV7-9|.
CASSLVGADTQYF
TGTGCCAGCAGCTTAGTGGGGGCAGATACGCAGTATTTT